This T cell receptor (beta chain) is drawn from a study of beta chain features in type 1 diabetes. Study-wide points: Sequencing of cDNA might inflate the share of cells that strongly express TCR. Among patients with Type 1 diabetes, TCRB CDR3s were moderately but significantly shorter in every one of the four CD4+ subsets.

The CDR3 region is 13 residues in length, termini included. Germline CDR1 reads GTSNPN; CDR2 reads SVGIG (reference sequence). Every single donor gave one heparinised blood draw, and these averaged about 116 mL. Stem cell-like memory, regulatory, central memory and naive CD4+ cells were sorted via CD45RO/CCR7/CD25/CD127/CD95/CD27. The study reverse transcribed the entire isolated RNA, so it sequenced expressed TCRB transcripts. The protocol was immunoSEQ multiplex PCR, while the TCRdb copy is restricted to in-frame clones and leaves out a portion. This table holds 300,000 to 350,000 clones, approximately 13% found once. The sample holds a few counts of this clone. Antigen: not known. As the CDR3 is not closed by the conserved phenylalanine or tryptophan, this likely results from a read error. No DNA is shown, since the ends of the CDR3 on it are uncertain; the CDR3 is the one TCRdb lists.

The sequenced sample was naive CD4+ T cells from blood. This receptor was taken from a woman aged 18-29 years with type 1 diabetes. This chain links TRBV30 with TRBJ1-1. CDR3 sequence reads: CAWSGSIGGRGGL.